Listed below are T cell receptor beta chains from one sample, sequenced in a study of T-cell reconstitution after alpha-beta-depleted transplantation in children. TCRdb used MiXCR to reprocess the PCR reads, holding one entry per CDR3 protein. In the table there are about 260,000 distinct CDR3 sequences, 7.5% to 9.5% of which are singletons. Sequences were derived from PBMCs, mostly from graft donor cells, sampled 180 days after TCRalphabeta/CD19-depleted stem cell transplant. Receptor source: a male patient aged 10-17 years who had a stem cell transplant for acute lymphoblastic leukemia, so the T cells may come from the graft donor. Each CDR3 is given with its conserved first and last residue. The D gene is left open where the match is weak. Size tells how often a clone was seen (once, few, many) or the class of an expanded clone, and some rows leave it out.

TRBV27,-,TRBJ1-1,many,CASSFMASRNSLAFF,TGTGCCAGCAGTTTTATGGCTTCCAGGAATTCTTTGGCTTTCTTT
TRBV7-6,TRBD2,TRBJ2-1,many,CASSVGLASPLTNYNEQFF,TGTGCCAGCAGCGTCGGACTAGCCTCACCATTAACGAACTACAATGAGCAGTTCTTC
TRBV12-3/TRBV12-4,TRBD2,TRBJ2-3,many,CASSIKRGASSTDTQYF,TGTGCCAGCAGTATTAAGCGGGGGGCGTCTAGCACAGATACGCAGTATTTT
TRBV24-1,-,TRBJ2-3,-,CATSDLRRPSTDTQYF,TGTGCCACCAGTGATCTGCGCCGGCCGAGCACAGATACGCAGTATTTT
TRBV6-5,-,TRBJ2-5,many,CASSYRPNQETQYF,TGTGCCAGCAGTTACAGACCGAATCAAGAGACCCAGTACTTC
TRBV9,-,TRBJ1-5,many,CASSSQGYSNQPQHF,TGTGCCAGCAGCTCGCAGGGGTATAGCAATCAGCCCCAGCATTTT
TRBV12-3/TRBV12-4,-,TRBJ1-1,many,CASSLYGYTEAFF,TGTGCCAGCAGTTTGTACGGTTACACTGAAGCTTTCTTT
TRBV20-1,-,TRBJ2-5,many,CSVLGRGVETQYF,TGCAGTGTTCTCGGACGGGGCGTTGAGACCCAGTACTTC
TRBV7-2,-,TRBJ1-5,many,CASSLAWAGNQPQHF,TGTGCCAGCAGCTTAGCGTGGGCAGGAAATCAGCCCCAGCATTTT
TRBV7-9,-,TRBJ1-2,many,CASSLAGGGGYGYTF,TGTGCCAGCAGCTTGGCCGGGGGAGGGGGCTATGGCTACACCTTC
TRBV20-1,-,TRBJ2-1,many,CSADRRHLGIDEQFF,TGCAGTGCAGACAGAAGACACTTAGGGATCGATGAGCAGTTCTTC
TRBV28,TRBD1,TRBJ2-1,many,CASSAGTGVSEQFF,TGTGCCAGCAGTGCCGGGACAGGGGTTAGTGAGCAGTTCTTC
TRBV28,TRBD2,TRBJ2-1,-,CASSFLAGAYNEQFF,TGTGCCAGCAGTTTCCTAGCGGGGGCCTACAATGAGCAGTTCTTC
TRBV2,TRBD1,TRBJ1-5,many,CASSAPGGYSNQPQHF,TGTGCCAGCAGTGCTCCAGGGGGTTATAGCAATCAGCCCCAGCATTTT
TRBV11-2,TRBD1,TRBJ2-4,many,CASTGGQGKNIQYF,TGTGCCAGTACGGGGGGACAGGGCAAAAACATTCAGTACTTC
TRBV5-6,-,TRBJ1-1,many,CASRSWTPGGTEAFF,TGTGCCAGCAGGTCCTGGACACCCGGAGGGACTGAAGCTTTCTTT
TRBV15,-,TRBJ2-7,-,CATSRGTTGPAYEQYF,TGTGCCACCAGCAGGGGGACCACAGGGCCCGCCTACGAGCAGTACTTC
TRBV6-5,TRBD1,TRBJ1-5,-,CASSSLGQASNQPQHF,TGTGCCAGCAGTTCCCTCGGACAGGCTAGCAATCAGCCCCAGCATTTT
TRBV24-1,-,TRBJ1-1,many,CATSVGGTEAFF,TGTGCCACCTCTGTCGGGGGCACTGAAGCTTTCTTT
TRBV27,TRBD1,TRBJ1-5,many,CASSTRQGPNQPQHF,TGTGCCAGCAGTACGCGACAGGGCCCCAATCAGCCCCAGCATTTT
TRBV12-3/TRBV12-4,-,TRBJ2-7,many,CASSLGADTGPYEQYF,TGTGCCAGCAGTTTGGGTGCCGATACAGGCCCCTACGAGCAGTACTTC
TRBV9,TRBD1,TRBJ2-3,many,CASSSRWGTGGQDTQYF,TGTGCCAGCAGCTCCCGGTGGGGGACAGGGGGACAAGATACGCAGTATTTT
TRBV12-3/TRBV12-4,-,TRBJ2-6,few,CASSDAGANVLTF,TGTGCCAGCAGCGACGCTGGGGCCAACGTCCTGACTTTC
TRBV5-1,-,TRBJ2-7,many,CASCETAPSKQYF,TGCGCCAGTTGCGAGACAGCCCCTTCGAAGCAGTACTTC
TRBV27,TRBD1,TRBJ1-3,many,CASSWGQGANTIYF,TGTGCCAGCAGTTGGGGACAGGGGGCGAACACCATATATTTT
TRBV11-1,TRBD2,TRBJ2-7,many,CASSPGRTSGGARYEQYF,TGTGCCAGCAGCCCAGGAAGGACTAGCGGGGGGGCACGCTACGAGCAGTACTTC
TRBV5-1,TRBD2,TRBJ2-3,many,CASSFGRGASTDTQYF,TGCGCCAGCAGCTTTGGGCGGGGGGCCAGCACAGATACGCAGTATTTT
TRBV2,TRBD2,TRBJ2-3,many,CASSDARGGGDTQYF,TGTGCCAGCAGTGATGCGCGGGGGGGCGGGGATACGCAGTATTTT
TRBV7-6,-,TRBJ1-5,many,CASSLSDTDNQPQHF,TGTGCCAGCAGCTTAAGTGACACAGACAATCAGCCCCAGCATTTT
TRBV2,-,TRBJ1-4,many,CASSEWAVARKLFF,TGTGCCAGCAGTGAATGGGCAGTCGCTCGTAAACTGTTTTTT
TRBV7-9,TRBD1,TRBJ2-7,many,CASSELQGSSSYEQYF,TGTGCCAGCAGCGAGCTACAGGGGTCGAGCTCCTACGAGCAGTACTTC
TRBV6-5,-,TRBJ2-3,many,CASSYSGRSAWPPDTQYF,TGTGCCAGCAGTTACTCGGGACGGAGTGCGTGGCCCCCAGATACGCAGTATTTT
TRBV5-1,-,TRBJ1-1,many,CASSLGILNTEAFF,TGCGCCAGCAGCTTGGGCATTTTGAACACTGAAGCTTTCTTT